This TCR beta chain was obtained from a study of Tregs in tolerant kidney transplant recipients. Unstimulated Tregs (CD4+CD25+CD127-) and CD4+CD25- non-Tregs were sorted from PBMCs. Libraries were prepared by immunoSEQ multiplex PCR; TCRdb keeps only in-frame clonotypes and omits some of them. The sample lists roughly 250,000 clones; 80% to 85% were seen once. CDR1 is SGHNT, CDR2 YYREEE, per germline (reference sequence). CDR3 length: 14 amino acids. V lost 4 bases and J lost 5, with 16 bases in between. As concerns this clone: The target antigen is unknown.

Notes on the study in general: No direct test of biological reproducibility was done here. Tregs expanded with activated donor B cells seemed most donor-specific.

What was sequenced was CD4+ T cells from blood. V is TRBV5-4 and J is TRBJ2-7; D is uncertain. This receptor was identified in a human donor in good health. CDR3 amino acids: CASSPDIGLDEQYF. The CDR3 nucleotides are TGTGCCAGCAGCCCAGACATTGGGCTTGACGAGCAGTACTTC.